These 15 T cell receptor beta chains originate from one sample sequenced in a study of post-analysis software for immune sequencing data. Regarding the study as a whole: There were five or six TRBV segments more frequent in patients than controls, and TRBV5-6, TRBV5-1 and TRBV20-1 were among them.

The antigens these receptors bind are not known. cDNA libraries for TCR beta contained unique molecular identifiers. MiXCR, run by TCRdb on the PCR reads, gives a single entry per CDR3 protein. The table shows about 500,000 distinct CDR3 sequences, with 45% occurring only once. The sequenced material came from blood. Every receptor here comes from a girl between 10 and 17 years old with multiple sclerosis.

This clonotype was seen a handful of times. This chain uses TRBV20-1 with TRBJ1-1, with 7 bases that match TRBD1. Unmatched junction bases numbered 9, after V lost 7 bases and J lost 4 bases. CDR3 size: 13 residues. Germline lookup yields CDR1 DFQATT and CDR2 SNEGSKA (reference sequence). CDR3 protein: CSGTEGAITEAFF. CDR3 bases: TGCAGTGGTACAGAGGGGGCAATCACTGAAGCTTTCTTT.

This CDR3 is CSARPGARVNNEQFF. CDR3 coding DNA: TGCAGTGCTCGTCCAGGAGCTCGTGTTAACAATGAGCAGTTCTTC. The rearrangement joins TRBV20-1 to TRBJ2-1; D gene ambiguous. This CDR3 contains 15 residues. The germline V gene encodes CDR1 DFQATT and CDR2 SNEGSKA (reference sequence). The germline V and J ends were trimmed by 5 bases and 5 bases, with 19 bases remaining between them.

This chain links TRBV27 with TRBJ2-7; D call uncertain. CDR1 is MNHEY, CDR2 SMNVEV, per germline (reference sequence). V was pared by 2 bases and J by 4 bases, with 12 bases between. The CDR3 consists of 14 residues. In DNA, the CDR3 is TGTGCCAGCAGTTTAAACAGAGACGGGTACGAGCAGTACTTC. It specifies CASSLNRDGYEQYF.

The chain links TRBV7-8 to TRBJ2-3; D is unclear. V lost 5 bases and J lost 7, with 10 bases in between. CDR1 and CDR2 from the germline V gene are SGHVS and FQNEAQ. CDR3 length: 12 residues. The DNA of the CDR3 is TGTGCCAGCAGCGATATGAGGAATACGCAGTATTTT. This gives the protein CASSDMRNTQYF.

The chain uses TRBV4-2 and TRBJ1-4; 9 positions match TRBD1. Trimming cost V 4 bases and J 7 bases; bases outside gene matches: 7. This CDR3 is 15 amino acids long. Germline V lookup: CDR1 LGHNA, CDR2 YNFKEQ. CDR3 in DNA: TGTGCCAGCAGCCTGTCCGGGACAGGGCTTGAAAAACTGTTTTTT. It codes for CASSLSGTGLEKLFF.

CDR3 sequence reads: CSGEGPTISRDTQYF. Written as DNA, the CDR3 is TGCAGCGGCGAAGGCCCGACAATATCTAGAGATACGCAGTATTTT. This chain joins TRBV29-1 and TRBJ2-3; no clear D. V was clipped by 7 bases and J by 5 bases, with 22 bases between them. Germline lookup yields CDR1 SQVTM and CDR2 ANQGSEA. This CDR3 contains 15 residues.

V is TRBV7-9 and J is TRBJ2-7; D gene unclear. The germline CDR1 and CDR2 sequences are SEHNR and FQNEAQ (reference sequence). Deletions cut 2 bases from V and 3 bases from J, with 17 bases between. The CDR3 has 16 residues. This CDR3 reads CASSLISGLRSYEQYF. The DNA of the CDR3 is TGTGCCAGCAGCTTAATTTCAGGCCTCCGAAGCTACGAGCAGTACTTC.

The sample holds a few counts of this clonotype. V usage is TRBV6-5 and J usage is TRBJ2-1; 9 positions match TRBD1. CDR3 length equals 15 residues. Germline CDR1 is MNHEY and CDR2 is SVGAGI. Trimming at V came to 4 bases and at J to 5 bases, leaving 6 bases not matched to a gene. The CDR3 sequence: CASSLTGTGNNEQFF. CDR3 DNA: TGTGCCAGCAGTTTAACCGGGACAGGGAACAATGAGCAGTTCTTC.

This chain joins TRBV9 and TRBJ1-2; 10 bases are shared with TRBD1. The CDR3 spans 14 residues. The J segment lost 6 bases and the V segment lost 0 bases, leaving 2 bases of the junction unmatched. Germline V gene sequence: CDR1 SGDLS, CDR2 YYNGEE. In DNA form, the CDR3 reads TGTGCCAGCAGCGTAGCGACAGGGGGCGATGGCTACACCTTC. Translating gives CASSVATGGDGYTF.

The gene calls are TRBV7-8 and TRBJ2-5, with 9 bases lining up with TRBD1. The CDR3 contains 14 residues. Unmatched junction bases numbered 8, after V lost 5 bases and J lost 7 bases. Germline V gene data show CDR1 as SGHVS and CDR2 as FQNEAQ. The CDR3 bases are TGTGCCAGCAGCCCCACAGGGGGCGAGGGGACCCAGTACTTC. Protein sequence: CASSPTGGEGTQYF.

The J gene is TRBJ2-1, the V gene TRBV28; the D gene is possibly TRBD1 (5 bases). V was cut by 3 bases and J by 8 bases, with 14 bases left in between. This CDR3 has 14 residues. Germline V gives CDR1 MDHEN, CDR2 SYDVKM. The CDR3 sequence is CASSFPQWGDEQFF. The CDR3 nucleotides read TGTGCCAGCAGTTTCCCGCAGTGGGGCGATGAGCAGTTCTTC.

The chain is built from TRBV19 and TRBJ2-1; 10 nucleotides line up with TRBD1. V gave up 3 bases and J gave up 4 bases; unmatched junction bases: 3. The CDR3 sequence is 15 residues long. Germline V gene data show CDR1 as LNHDA and CDR2 as SQIVND (reference sequence). CDR3 sequence: CASSISGQGYNEQFF. The CDR3 DNA sequence: TGTGCCAGTAGTATCTCGGGACAGGGGTACAATGAGCAGTTCTTC. The whole variable domain, filled in from reference TRBV19 and TRBJ2-1, reads DGGITQSPKYLFRKEGQNVTLSCEQNLNHDAMYWYRQDPGQGLRLIYYSQIVNDFQKGDIAEGYSVSREKKESFPLTVTSAQKNPTAFYLCASSISGQGYNEQFFGPGTRLTVL.

The J gene is TRBJ1-1, the V gene TRBV29-1, with 7 bases matching TRBD1. Germline V gene lookup returns CDR1 SQVTM and CDR2 ANQGSEA. The CDR3 has 13 amino acids. The V and J ends lost 3 bases and 2 bases, in that order; junction bases with no gene match: 3. The CDR3 region has the DNA TGCAGCGTTGAGAGGGGGCTTAACACTGAAGCTTTCTTT. Translated: CSVERGLNTEAFF.

This clonotype was seen only a few times. The chain couples TRBV28 to TRBJ2-6, with 8 nucleotides matching TRBD1. Losses at the gene ends were 0 bases for V and 4 bases for J; bases not matched to a gene: 2. Germline V gene data show CDR1 as MDHEN and CDR2 as SYDVKM. The CDR3 totals 16 residues. The chain's CDR3 is CASSLWDRAGANVLTF. DNA for the CDR3: TGTGCCAGCAGTTTATGGGACAGGGCCGGGGCCAACGTCCTGACTTTC. Full variable domain (missing parts from reference TRBV28 and TRBJ2-6): DVKVTQSSRYLVKRTGEKVFLECVQDMDHENMFWYRQDPGLGLRLIYFSYDVKMKEKGDIPEGYSVSREKKERFSLILESASTNQTSMYLCASSLWDRAGANVLTFGAGSRLTVL.

The chain recombines TRBV5-1 with TRBJ1-1; possibly TRBD1 for D (6 bases). This CDR3 contains 13 residues. The V end was cut by 2 bases, the J end by 5 bases, with 10 bases between. The germline V gene encodes CDR1 SGHRS and CDR2 YFSETQ. Here the CDR3 DNA reads TGCGCCAGCAGCTTTGGACAGAGAACTGAAGCTTTCTTT. This sequence encodes CASSFGQRTEAFF.